The 4 T cell receptor beta chains given below trace back to one sample, sequenced in a study of shared clonotypes between healthy human individuals. Naive CD8 cells comprised CD45RO-negative, CCR7-positively selected cells, excluding terminally differentiated effector memory CD45RA+ cells. The repertoire was sequenced with immunoSEQ multiplex PCR; TCRdb's copy has only in-frame clones and lacks some. This table has under 600,000 clones, 95% to 98% appearing once. Material: naive CD8+ T cells sorted from blood. Every receptor here comes from a man aged 25 to 40 in good health.

This chain uses TRBV5-1 with TRBJ2-7; possible D gene TRBD1, 5 bases. The CDR3 extends over 16 amino acids. V was clipped by 4 bases and J by 2 bases, with 19 bases between them. The V gene's germline CDR1 is SGHRS and CDR2 YFSETQ. In DNA form, the CDR3 reads TGCGCCAGCAGCGCCAGACAGACCCCAACTACCTACGAGCAGTACTTC. It yields the protein CASSARQTPTTYEQYF.

V gene TRBV27 combines with J gene TRBJ2-1; no clear D. The germline gives CDR1 MNHEY, CDR2 SMNVEV (reference sequence). CDR3 size: 15 residues. V dropped 3 bases and J dropped 0 bases, with 9 bases sitting between them. In DNA, the CDR3 is TGTGCCAGCAGTTTGATCTTCAGCTCCTACAATGAGCAGTTCTTC. Amino acids: CASSLIFSSYNEQFF.

The genes are TRBV13 and TRBJ2-3, with D perhaps matching TRBD1 or TRBD2 (5 bases each). The CDR3 runs to 17 residues. V was shortened by 2 bases and J by 0 bases, with 15 bases between the two germline ends. The germline V gene encodes CDR1 PRHDT and CDR2 FYEKMQ (reference sequence). CDR3 bases: TGTGCCAGCAGCTTAACGCCTGGGACGGCAAGCACAGATACGCAGTATTTT. Translation gives CASSLTPGTASTDTQYF.

The gene calls are TRBV15 and TRBJ2-5; D remains ambiguous. The V end lost 5 bases, the J end lost 4 bases, and 11 bases lay between the germline ends. The CDR3 has 13 residues. The germline V gene encodes CDR1 LNHNV and CDR2 YYDKDF (reference sequence). CDR3 DNA sequence: TGTGCCACCAGCCCGCCCTGGAGAGAGACCCAGTACTTC. Translation gives CATSPPWRETQYF.